The rows below give T cell receptor beta chains drawn from one sample of a study of tumor and adjacent non-tumor tissue in lung cancer. Using its own MiXCR run on the multiplex PCR reads, TCRdb lists one record per CDR3 protein. Here the sample spans 200,000 to 250,000 distinct CDR3 sequences, 71% being singletons. Input material: lung tumor tissue. Receptors were obtained from a man aged 55 to 70 with non-small cell lung cancer. Both conserved end residues are part of each CDR3. D genes are given only for firm matches. Not every row has a clone size; where given, it reads once, few, many or a size class.

size	D	J	V	DNA	CDR3
many	TRBD1	TRBJ2-4	TRBV20-1	TGCAGTGCTCTCCCTGGGACAGAGTGGGACATTCAGTACTTC	CSALPGTEWDIQYF
NA	NA	TRBJ1-1	TRBV12-3/TRBV12-4	TGTGCCAGCAGTTCCCAGACCGCAGGAAACACTGAAGCTTTCTTT	CASSSQTAGNTEAFF
NA	NA	TRBJ1-5	TRBV6-5	TGTGCCAGCAGTTACTATCGGGAGGGCAATCAGCCCCAGCATTTT	CASSYYREGNQPQHF
NA	NA	TRBJ2-3	TRBV20-1	TGCAGTGCTAGAGTGTCAGGTCGCACTGATACGCGGTATTTT	CSARVSGRTDTRYF
NA	TRBD2	TRBJ2-5	TRBV12-3/TRBV12-4	TGTGCCAGCGGTCTAAACCCCGGACTAGCGGCGGAGACCCAGTACTTT	CASGLNPGLAAETQYF
NA	NA	TRBJ1-6	TRBV6-1	TGTGCCAGCATTCGCCGGGACGAGGTTGCCCTCCACTTT	CASIRRDEVALHF
NA	TRBD2	TRBJ2-7	TRBV29-1	TGCAGCGTCCTACTAGCGGGGGGGCTCTACGAGCATTACTTC	CSVLLAGGLYEHYF
NA	TRBD1	TRBJ2-4	TRBV6-2/TRBV6-3	TGTGCCAGCAGAACCGGGACAGGGGTTCGGAACATTCAGTACTTC	CASRTGTGVRNIQYF
NA	NA	TRBJ2-4	TRBV29-1	TGCAGCGGGGACACTGAAGACATTCAATACTTC	CSGDTEDIQYF
NA	NA	TRBJ2-3	TRBV5-1	TGCGCCAGCAGGTTGGCTCCGGGCACAGATACGCAGTATTTT	CASRLAPGTDTQYF
NA	TRBD1	TRBJ1-6	TRBV11-3	TGTGCCAGCTGCTCCGGCGGGACAGGGTTACATTCACCCCACCACTTT	CASCSGGTGLHSPHHF
NA	TRBD1	TRBJ2-3	TRBV7-3	TGTGCCAGCAGCGCAGACAGGGTGACAGATACGCAGTATTTT	CASSADRVTDTQYF
NA	TRBD2	TRBJ2-5	TRBV4-2	TGTGCCAGCAGCCAGGGGACTAGCGGGGGCATGGAGGAGACCCAGTACTTC	CASSQGTSGGMEETQYF
NA	NA	TRBJ2-7	TRBV7-8	TGTGCCAGCAGCTTAGTGGCTTGCGGGTCCCTCTACTACGAGCAGTACTTC	CASSLVACGSLYYEQYF
many	TRBD2	TRBJ2-1	TRBV6-1	TGTGCCAGCAAACCTCGAGGTAGCGGGATATTCTATGAGCAGTTCTTC	CASKPRGSGIFYEQFF
NA	TRBD2	TRBJ2-1	TRBV10-2	TGCGCCAGCAGTGTCGGACTAGCGGTTTACAATGAGCAGTTCTTC	CASSVGLAVYNEQFF
once	NA	TRBJ1-1	TRBV11-2	TGTGCCAGCGGCTTTCAGCGGAACACTGAAACTTTCTTT	CASGFQRNTETFF
few	TRBD1	TRBJ1-4	TRBV6-1	TGTGCCAGCAGAGGACAGGGGTGGACTAATGAAAAACTGTTTTTT	CASRGQGWTNEKLFF